Shown below are 14 T cell receptor beta chains from a single sample sequenced in a study of blood T cells in healthy people across ages. A second roughly 7 to 11 cycle PCR used barcoded and J-beta primers. In TCRdb, the 5' RACE reads were re-called with MiXCR into one record per CDR3 protein. The table lists some 690,000 distinct CDR3 sequences, 20% to 25% of them singletons. Sequencing was done on a sample of blood. These receptors were taken from a man in his sixties or seventies in good health.

The chain is built from TRBV14 and TRBJ2-7, with D unresolved. CDR1 and CDR2 from the germline V gene are SGHDN and FVKESK. The CDR3 sequence is 13 residues long. As DNA, the CDR3 is TGTGCCAGCGGCCAATTAAGGCTGTACGAGCAGTACGTC. Protein sequence: CASGQLRLYEQYV.

The chain combines TRBV12-3 or TRBV12-4 with TRBJ2-5, with 8 nucleotides matching TRBD2. The ends lost 2 bases at V and 1 base at J; junction bases unmatched: 6. The CDR3 loop spans 16 amino acids. The chain's CDR3 is CASSLRAGGLQETQYF. CDR3 sequence (DNA): TGTGCCAGCAGTTTAAGGGCGGGGGGCCTCCAAGAGACCCAGTACTTC.

This sequence joins TRBV14 and TRBJ2-3; 8 nucleotides agree with TRBD2. CDR3 length equals 16 residues. The germline gives CDR1 SGHDN, CDR2 FVKESK. Germline trimming cut 3 bases from V and 2 bases from J; bases unmatched to any gene: 7. CDR3: CASSHQAGEVTDTQYF. For the CDR3, the DNA is TGTGCCAGCAGCCATCAAGCGGGAGAGGTCACAGATACGCAGTATTTT.

This clonotype was observed a handful of times. The chain is built from TRBV3-1 and TRBJ2-1; no clear D. Germline V gene data show CDR1 as LGHDT and CDR2 as YNNKEL (reference sequence). Trimming removed 5 bases at V and 0 bases at J, with 11 bases between. The CDR3 loop spans 15 amino acids. CDR3: CASSSGYASYNEQFF. DNA for the CDR3: TGTGCCAGCAGCTCAGGTTATGCCTCCTACAATGAGCAGTTCTTC.

This clonotype was recorded a few times. The gene calls are TRBV10-3 and TRBJ2-3; TRBD2 aligns across 9 bases. CDR1 ENHRY and CDR2 SYGVKD come from the germline V gene. This CDR3 contains 16 residues. V shed 1 base, J shed 5 bases, and the junction held 7 bases outside the gene matches. The CDR3: CAISEFGLAGEDTQYF. The CDR3 nucleotides read TGTGCCATCAGTGAGTTTGGGTTAGCGGGAGAAGATACGCAGTATTTT.

This clonotype came up many times. The chain joins TRBV12-3 or TRBV12-4 to TRBJ1-1; D unclear. Trimming pared 3 bases from V and 1 base from J, leaving 9 bases between. The CDR3 is 14 residues long. The CDR3 DNA sequence: TGTGCCAGCAGTTTCTTGTTGGGGAACACTGAAGCTTTCTTT. It codes for CASSFLLGNTEAFF.

A few counts support this clonotype. DNA for the CDR3: TGTGCCAGTAGTTTGGGTGGAGGGACCTCTGGAAACACCATATATTTT. Protein: CASSLGGGTSGNTIYF. This chain links TRBV19 with TRBJ1-3; a weak D match, TRBD1 (5 bases). With 5 bases removed from V and 0 bases from J, the gap between germline ends came to 14 bases. The CDR3 runs 16 residues. In germline, CDR1 is LNHDA, CDR2 SQIVND (reference sequence).

The chain employs TRBV5-1 and TRBJ1-5; D not resolved. Germline V lookup: CDR1 SGHRS, CDR2 YFSETQ. The ends were cut back, 0 bases at V and 12 bases at J, with 19 bases in the middle. The CDR3 consists of 15 residues. The CDR3 DNA sequence: TGCGCCAGCAGCTTGGATGGCAGCGCTCGGGCAGTCCAGCATTTT. Protein: CASSLDGSARAVQHF.

This clonotype was counted at least ten times. The chain is built from TRBV12-3 or TRBV12-4 and TRBJ2-3; 11 bases are a match to TRBD1. This CDR3 has 15 residues. Trimming cost V 3 bases and J 4 bases; bases outside gene matches: 3. The CDR3 protein is CASSFWTGGPDTQYF. The DNA of the CDR3 is TGTGCCAGCAGTTTCTGGACAGGGGGCCCAGATACGCAGTATTTT.

This rearrangement joins TRBV12-3 or TRBV12-4 to TRBJ2-5; D might be TRBD2 (6 bases). Between the trimmed V and J ends, which lost 4 bases and 2 bases, there was a span of 11 bases. The CDR3 has 14 amino acids. The CDR3 region is CASSSGGLQETQYF. In DNA, the CDR3 is TGTGCCAGCAGTTCAGGAGGGCTTCAAGAGACCCAGTACTTC.

This clonotype was found a few times. CDR3 sequence reads: CASSIRNNRYF. The CDR3, as DNA: TGTGCCAGTAGTATCCGGAACAATCGGTATTTT. The V call is TRBV19, the J call TRBJ2-3; D gene uncertain. CDR3 length: 11 amino acids. V lost 3 bases to trimming and J lost 14 bases, with 12 bases between them. Germline loops: CDR1 LNHDA, CDR2 SQIVND (reference sequence).

This clonotype was found many times. This chain links TRBV3-1 with TRBJ1-4; unclear D gene. Per the germline V gene, CDR1 is LGHDT and CDR2 is YNNKEL (reference sequence). The CDR3 extends over 14 amino acids. Trimming shortened V by 5 bases and J by 8 bases, and 15 bases separated the two germline ends. CDR3 sequence reads: CASSTFGFEEKLFF. In nucleotides, the CDR3 is TGTGCCAGCAGCACGTTCGGGTTTGAGGAAAAACTGTTTTTT.

The CDR3 DNA follows: TGTGCCAGCAGTAGGGAGGAGAACACTGAAGCTTTCTTT. It codes for CASSREENTEAFF. The chain uses TRBV6-4 and TRBJ1-1, with D uncertain. Germline CDR1 and CDR2: MRHNA and SNTAGT. The CDR3 sequence is 13 residues long. V was trimmed by 5 bases and J by 1 base, leaving 8 bases between them.

This clonotype was observed a few times. The genes are TRBV28 and TRBJ2-3, with no clear D. V lost 6 bases and J lost 2, with 15 bases in between. The CDR3 extends over 15 amino acids. The germline V gene encodes CDR1 MDHEN and CDR2 SYDVKM. In nucleotides, the CDR3 is TGTGCCAGCAGCTTACGAGGCGGCCCCACAGATACGCAGTATTTT. It specifies CASSLRGGPTDTQYF.